Here is one TCR beta chain with its context. Antigen: not known. Primers included in the PCR were 60 Vbeta and 13 Jbeta primers. This table comes from immunoSEQ multiplex PCR, and its TCRdb copy is limited to in-frame clones, with some not included. This sample yields approximately 170,000 clones, of which approximately 84% are seen a single time; roughly 1.4% belongs to the top ten. This sample is part of a study of cytomegalovirus exposure and HLA in healthy donors. Healthy bone marrow donors formed the donor group. The study sampled nominally healthy donors, though unrecorded immune exposures were likely. Findings and caveats of the study: A later analysis linked some 18,000 TCR beta sequences to HLA alleles at 0.05 false discovery rate.

The sequenced material came from PBMCs. This TCR was recovered from a man aged 50-60 years in good health and CMV-seropositive.

This CDR3 reads CASSPNSGATGEKLFF. The CDR3 DNA is TGTGCCAGCTCACCAAACTCAGGGGCGACTGGTGAAAAACTGTTTTTT. The rearrangement links TRBV18 to TRBJ1-4; perhaps TRBD1 as D (6 bases). There are 16 residues in the CDR3. V shed 2 bases and J shed 7 bases, with 17 bases lying between them. Germline lookup yields CDR1 KGHSH and CDR2 LQKENI.